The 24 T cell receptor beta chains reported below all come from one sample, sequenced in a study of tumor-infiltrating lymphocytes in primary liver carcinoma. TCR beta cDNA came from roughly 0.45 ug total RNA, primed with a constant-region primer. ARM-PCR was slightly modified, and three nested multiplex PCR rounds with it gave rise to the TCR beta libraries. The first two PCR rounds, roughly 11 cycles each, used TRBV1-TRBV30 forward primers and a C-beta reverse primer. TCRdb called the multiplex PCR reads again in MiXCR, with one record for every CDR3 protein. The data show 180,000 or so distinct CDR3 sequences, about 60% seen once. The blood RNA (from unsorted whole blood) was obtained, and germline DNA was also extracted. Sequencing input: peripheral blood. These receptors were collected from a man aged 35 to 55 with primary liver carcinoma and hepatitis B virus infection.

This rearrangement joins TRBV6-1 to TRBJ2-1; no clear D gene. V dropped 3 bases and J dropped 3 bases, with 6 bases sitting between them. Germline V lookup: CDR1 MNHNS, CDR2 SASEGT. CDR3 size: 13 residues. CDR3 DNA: TGTGCCAGCAGTGATGAGTTCTACAATGAGCAGTTCTTC. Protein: CASSDEFYNEQFF.

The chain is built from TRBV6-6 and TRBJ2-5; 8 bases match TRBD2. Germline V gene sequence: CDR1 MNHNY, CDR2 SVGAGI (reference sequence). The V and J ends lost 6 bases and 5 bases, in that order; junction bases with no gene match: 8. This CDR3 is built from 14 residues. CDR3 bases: TGTGCCAGCAGCCTCGGGGGGGATTGGGAGACCCAGTACTTC. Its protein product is CASSLGGDWETQYF.

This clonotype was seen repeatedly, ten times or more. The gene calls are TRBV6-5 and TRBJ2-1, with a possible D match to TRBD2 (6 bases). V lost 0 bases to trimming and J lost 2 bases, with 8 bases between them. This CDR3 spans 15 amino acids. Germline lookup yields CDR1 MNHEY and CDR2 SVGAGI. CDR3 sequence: CASSYSGRPYNEQFF. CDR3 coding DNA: TGTGCCAGCAGTTACTCAGGGAGGCCCTACAATGAGCAGTTCTTC.

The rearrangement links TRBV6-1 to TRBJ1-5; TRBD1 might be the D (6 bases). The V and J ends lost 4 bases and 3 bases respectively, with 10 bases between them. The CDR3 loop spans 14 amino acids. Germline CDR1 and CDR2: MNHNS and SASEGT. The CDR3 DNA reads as TGTGCCAGCAGTGTGGACAGAATCAATCAGCCCCAGCATTTT. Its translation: CASSVDRINQPQHF.

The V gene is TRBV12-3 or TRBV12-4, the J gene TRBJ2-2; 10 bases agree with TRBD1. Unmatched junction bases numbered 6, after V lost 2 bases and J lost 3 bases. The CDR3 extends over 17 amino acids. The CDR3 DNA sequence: TGTGCCAGCAGTTTAAGGGACAGGGGACCCTACACCGGGGAGCTGTTTTTT. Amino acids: CASSLRDRGPYTGELFF.

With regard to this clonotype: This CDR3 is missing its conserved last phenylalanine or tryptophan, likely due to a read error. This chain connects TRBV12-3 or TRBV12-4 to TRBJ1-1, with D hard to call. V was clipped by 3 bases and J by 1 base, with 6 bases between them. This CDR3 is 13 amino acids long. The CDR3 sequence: CASSLARNTEAFC. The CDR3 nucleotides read TGTGCCAGCAGTTTGGCGAGGAACACTGAAGCTTTCTGT.

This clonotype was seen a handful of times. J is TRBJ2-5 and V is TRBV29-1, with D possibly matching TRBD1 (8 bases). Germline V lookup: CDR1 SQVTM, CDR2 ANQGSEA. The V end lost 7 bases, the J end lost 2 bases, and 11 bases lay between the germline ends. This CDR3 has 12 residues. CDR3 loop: CSAQGGQETQYF. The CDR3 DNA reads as TGCAGCGCACAGGGGGGGCAAGAGACCCAGTACTTC.

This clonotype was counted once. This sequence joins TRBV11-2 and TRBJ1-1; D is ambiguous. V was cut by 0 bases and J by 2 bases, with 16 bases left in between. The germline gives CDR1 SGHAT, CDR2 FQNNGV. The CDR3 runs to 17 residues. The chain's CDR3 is CASSLDRRWRRNTEAFF. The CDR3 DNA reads TGTGCCAGCAGCTTAGATCGTAGATGGCGGAGAAACACTGAAGCTTTCTTT.

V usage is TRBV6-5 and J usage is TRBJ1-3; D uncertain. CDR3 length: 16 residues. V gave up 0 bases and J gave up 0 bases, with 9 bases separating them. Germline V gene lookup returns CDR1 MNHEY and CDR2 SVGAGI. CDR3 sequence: CASSYSGGSSGNTIYF. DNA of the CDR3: TGTGCCAGCAGTTACTCGGGAGGTAGCTCTGGAAACACCATATATTTT.

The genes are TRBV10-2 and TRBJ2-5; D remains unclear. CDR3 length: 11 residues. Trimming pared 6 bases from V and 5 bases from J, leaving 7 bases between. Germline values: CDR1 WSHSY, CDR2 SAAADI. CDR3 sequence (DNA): TGCGCCAGCAGGGTGGGGGAGACCCAGTACTTC. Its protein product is CASRVGETQYF.

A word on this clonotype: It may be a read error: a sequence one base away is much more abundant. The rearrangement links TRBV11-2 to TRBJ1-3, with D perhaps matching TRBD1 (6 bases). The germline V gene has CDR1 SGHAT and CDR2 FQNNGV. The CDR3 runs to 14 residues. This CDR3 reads CTSSPGGGGNTIYF. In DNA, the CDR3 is TGTACCAGCAGCCCCGGGGGCGGAGGAAACACCATATATTTT.

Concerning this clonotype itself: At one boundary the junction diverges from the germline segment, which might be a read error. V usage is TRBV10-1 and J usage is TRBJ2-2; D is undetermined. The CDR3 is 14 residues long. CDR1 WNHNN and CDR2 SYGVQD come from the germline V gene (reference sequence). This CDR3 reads CTSSVGSNTGELFF. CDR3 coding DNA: TGCACCAGCAGTGTAGGATCGAACACCGGGGAGCTGTTTTTT.

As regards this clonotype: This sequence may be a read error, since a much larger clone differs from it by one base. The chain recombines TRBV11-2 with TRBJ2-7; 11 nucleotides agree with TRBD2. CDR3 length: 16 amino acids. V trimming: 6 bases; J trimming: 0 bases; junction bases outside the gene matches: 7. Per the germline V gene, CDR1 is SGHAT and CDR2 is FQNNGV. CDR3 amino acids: CASRWGGLAGSYEQYF. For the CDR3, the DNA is TGTGCCAGCAGATGGGGCGGACTAGCGGGCTCCTACGAGCAGTACTTC.

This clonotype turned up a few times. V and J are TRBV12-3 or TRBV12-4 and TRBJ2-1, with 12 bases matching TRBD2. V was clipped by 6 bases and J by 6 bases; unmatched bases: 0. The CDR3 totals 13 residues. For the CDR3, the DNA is TGTGCCAGCAGGACTAGCGGGAGCAATGAGCAGTTCTTC. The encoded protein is CASRTSGSNEQFF.

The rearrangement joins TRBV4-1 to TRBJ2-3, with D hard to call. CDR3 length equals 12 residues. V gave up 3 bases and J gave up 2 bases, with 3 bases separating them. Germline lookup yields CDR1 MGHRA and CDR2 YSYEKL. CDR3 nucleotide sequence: TGCGCCAGCAGCCACCCCACAGATACGCAGTATTTT. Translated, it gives CASSHPTDTQYF.

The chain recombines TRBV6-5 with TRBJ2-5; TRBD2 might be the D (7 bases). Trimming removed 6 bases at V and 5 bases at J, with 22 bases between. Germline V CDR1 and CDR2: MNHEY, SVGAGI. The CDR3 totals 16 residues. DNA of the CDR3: TGTGCCAGCAGAATTACAGGGCGGGAGAGAGGGGAGACCCAGTACTTC. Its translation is CASRITGRERGETQYF.

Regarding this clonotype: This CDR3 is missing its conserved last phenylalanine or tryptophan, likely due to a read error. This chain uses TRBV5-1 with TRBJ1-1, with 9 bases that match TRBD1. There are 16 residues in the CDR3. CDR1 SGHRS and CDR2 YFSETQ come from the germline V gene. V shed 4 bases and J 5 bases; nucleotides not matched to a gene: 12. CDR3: CASSPSQGAIVTEAFN. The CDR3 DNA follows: TGCGCCAGCAGCCCCTCACAGGGGGCGATTGTGACTGAAGCTTTCAAT.

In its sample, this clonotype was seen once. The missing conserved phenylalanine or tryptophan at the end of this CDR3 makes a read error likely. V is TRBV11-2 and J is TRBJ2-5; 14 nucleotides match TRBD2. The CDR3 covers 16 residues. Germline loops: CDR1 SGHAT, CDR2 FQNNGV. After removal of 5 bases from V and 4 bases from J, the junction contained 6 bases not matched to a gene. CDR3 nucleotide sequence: TGTGCCAGCAGCCCTGGGACTAGCGGGAGTGGAGAGACCCAGTACTCC. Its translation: CASSPGTSGSGETQYS.

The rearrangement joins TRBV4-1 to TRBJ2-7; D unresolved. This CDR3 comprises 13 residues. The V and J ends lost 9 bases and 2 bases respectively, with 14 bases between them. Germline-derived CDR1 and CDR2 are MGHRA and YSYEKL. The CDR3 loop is CASGPGAPYEQYF. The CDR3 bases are TGCGCCAGTGGCCCCGGAGCCCCCTACGAGCAGTACTTC.

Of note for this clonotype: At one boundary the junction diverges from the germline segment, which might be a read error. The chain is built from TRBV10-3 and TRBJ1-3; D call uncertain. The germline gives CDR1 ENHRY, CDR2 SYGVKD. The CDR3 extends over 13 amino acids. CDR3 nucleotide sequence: TGTACCATCAGTGAACAATCTGGAAACACCATATATTTT. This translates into CTISEQSGNTIYF.

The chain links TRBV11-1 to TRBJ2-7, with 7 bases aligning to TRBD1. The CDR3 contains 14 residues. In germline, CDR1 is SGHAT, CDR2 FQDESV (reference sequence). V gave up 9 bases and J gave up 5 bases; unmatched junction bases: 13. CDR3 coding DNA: TGTGCCAGTAACTTGGGGACAGACTTAAACGAGCAGTACTTC. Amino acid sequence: CASNLGTDLNEQYF.

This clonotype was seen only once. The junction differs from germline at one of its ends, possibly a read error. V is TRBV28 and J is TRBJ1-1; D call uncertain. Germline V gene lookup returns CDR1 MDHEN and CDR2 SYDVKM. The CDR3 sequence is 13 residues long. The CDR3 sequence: CVSISSRLAEAFF. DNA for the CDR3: TGTGTCAGCATTTCCTCACGCCTGGCTGAAGCTTTCTTT.

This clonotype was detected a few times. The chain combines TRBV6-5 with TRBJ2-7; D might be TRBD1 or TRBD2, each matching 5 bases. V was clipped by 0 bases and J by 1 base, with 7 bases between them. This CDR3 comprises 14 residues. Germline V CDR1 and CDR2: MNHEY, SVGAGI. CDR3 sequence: CASSYSWGSYEQYF. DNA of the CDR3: TGTGCCAGCAGTTACTCCTGGGGGTCCTACGAGCAGTACTTC.

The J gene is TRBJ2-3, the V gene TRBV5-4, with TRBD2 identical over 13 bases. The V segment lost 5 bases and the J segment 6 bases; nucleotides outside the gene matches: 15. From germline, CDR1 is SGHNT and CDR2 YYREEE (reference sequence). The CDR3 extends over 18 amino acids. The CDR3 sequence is CASSSGAGLAGVGDTQYF. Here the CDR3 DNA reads TGTGCCAGCAGTTCCGGGGCAGGACTAGCGGGAGTAGGCGATACGCAGTATTTT. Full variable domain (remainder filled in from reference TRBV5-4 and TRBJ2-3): ETGVTQSPTHLIKTRGQQVTLRCSSQSGHNTVSWYQQALGQGPQFIFQYYREEENGRGNFPPRFSGLQFPNYSSELNVNALELDDSALYLCASSSGAGLAGVGDTQYFGPGTRLTVL.